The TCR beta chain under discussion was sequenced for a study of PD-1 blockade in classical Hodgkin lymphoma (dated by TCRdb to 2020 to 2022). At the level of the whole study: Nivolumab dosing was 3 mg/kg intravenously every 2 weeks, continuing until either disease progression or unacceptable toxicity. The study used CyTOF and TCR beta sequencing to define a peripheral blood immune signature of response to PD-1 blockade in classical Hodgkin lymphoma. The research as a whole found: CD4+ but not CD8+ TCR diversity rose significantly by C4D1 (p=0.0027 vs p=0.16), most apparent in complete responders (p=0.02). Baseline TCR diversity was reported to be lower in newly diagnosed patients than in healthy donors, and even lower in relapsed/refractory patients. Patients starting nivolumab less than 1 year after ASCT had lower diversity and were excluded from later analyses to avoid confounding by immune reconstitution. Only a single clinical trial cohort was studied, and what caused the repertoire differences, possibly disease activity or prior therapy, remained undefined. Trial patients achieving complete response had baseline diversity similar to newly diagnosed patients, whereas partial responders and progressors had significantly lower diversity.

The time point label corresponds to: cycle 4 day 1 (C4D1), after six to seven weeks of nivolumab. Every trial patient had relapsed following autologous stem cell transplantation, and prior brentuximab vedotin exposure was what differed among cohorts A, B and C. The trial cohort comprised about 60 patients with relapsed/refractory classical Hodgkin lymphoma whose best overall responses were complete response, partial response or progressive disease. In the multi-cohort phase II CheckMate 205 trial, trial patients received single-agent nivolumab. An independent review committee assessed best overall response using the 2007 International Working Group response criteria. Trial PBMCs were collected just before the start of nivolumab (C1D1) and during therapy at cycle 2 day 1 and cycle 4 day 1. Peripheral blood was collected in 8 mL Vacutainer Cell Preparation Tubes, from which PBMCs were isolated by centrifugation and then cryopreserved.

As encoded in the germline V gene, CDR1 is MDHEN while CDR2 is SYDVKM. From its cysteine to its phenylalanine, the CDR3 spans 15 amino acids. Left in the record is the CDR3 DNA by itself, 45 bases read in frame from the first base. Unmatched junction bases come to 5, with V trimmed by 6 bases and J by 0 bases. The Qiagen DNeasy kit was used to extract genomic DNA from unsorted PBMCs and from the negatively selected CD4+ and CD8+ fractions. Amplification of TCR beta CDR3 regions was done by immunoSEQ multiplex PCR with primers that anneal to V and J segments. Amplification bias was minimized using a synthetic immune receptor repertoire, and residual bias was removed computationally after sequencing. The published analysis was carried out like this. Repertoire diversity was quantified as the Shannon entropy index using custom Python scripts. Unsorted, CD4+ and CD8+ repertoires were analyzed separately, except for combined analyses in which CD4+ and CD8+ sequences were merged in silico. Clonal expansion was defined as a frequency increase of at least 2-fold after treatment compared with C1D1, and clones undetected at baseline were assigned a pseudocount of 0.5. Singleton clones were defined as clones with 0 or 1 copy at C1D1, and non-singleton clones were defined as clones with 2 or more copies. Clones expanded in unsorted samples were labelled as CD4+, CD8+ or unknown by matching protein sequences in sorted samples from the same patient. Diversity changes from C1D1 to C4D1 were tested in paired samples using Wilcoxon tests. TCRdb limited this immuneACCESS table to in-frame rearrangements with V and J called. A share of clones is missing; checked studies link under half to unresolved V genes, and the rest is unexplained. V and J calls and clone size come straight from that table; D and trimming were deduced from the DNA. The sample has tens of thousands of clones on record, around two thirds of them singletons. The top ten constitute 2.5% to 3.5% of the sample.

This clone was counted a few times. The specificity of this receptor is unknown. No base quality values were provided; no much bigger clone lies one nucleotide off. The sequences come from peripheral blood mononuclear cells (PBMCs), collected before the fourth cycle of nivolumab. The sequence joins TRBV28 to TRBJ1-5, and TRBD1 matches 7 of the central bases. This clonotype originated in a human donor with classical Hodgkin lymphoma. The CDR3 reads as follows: CASRPGQLSNQPQHF. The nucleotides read TGTGCCAGCAGGCCGGGACAGCTTAGCAATCAGCCCCAGCATTTT.